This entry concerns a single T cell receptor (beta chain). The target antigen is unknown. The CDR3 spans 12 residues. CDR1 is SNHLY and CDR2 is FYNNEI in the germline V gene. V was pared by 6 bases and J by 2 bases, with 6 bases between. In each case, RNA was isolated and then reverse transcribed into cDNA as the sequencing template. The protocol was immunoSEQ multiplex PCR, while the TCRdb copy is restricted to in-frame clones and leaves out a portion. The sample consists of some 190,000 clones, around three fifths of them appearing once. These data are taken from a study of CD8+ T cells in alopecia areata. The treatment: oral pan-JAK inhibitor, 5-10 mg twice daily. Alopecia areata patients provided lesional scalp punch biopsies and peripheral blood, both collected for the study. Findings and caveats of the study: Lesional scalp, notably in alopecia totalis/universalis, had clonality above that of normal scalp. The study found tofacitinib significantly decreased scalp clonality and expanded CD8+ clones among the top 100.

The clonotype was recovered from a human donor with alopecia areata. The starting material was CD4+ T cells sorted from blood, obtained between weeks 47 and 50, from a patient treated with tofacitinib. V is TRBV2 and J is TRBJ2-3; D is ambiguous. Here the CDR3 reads CASSGFTDTQYF. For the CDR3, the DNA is TGTGCCAGCAGCGGGTTCACAGATACGCAGTATTTT.